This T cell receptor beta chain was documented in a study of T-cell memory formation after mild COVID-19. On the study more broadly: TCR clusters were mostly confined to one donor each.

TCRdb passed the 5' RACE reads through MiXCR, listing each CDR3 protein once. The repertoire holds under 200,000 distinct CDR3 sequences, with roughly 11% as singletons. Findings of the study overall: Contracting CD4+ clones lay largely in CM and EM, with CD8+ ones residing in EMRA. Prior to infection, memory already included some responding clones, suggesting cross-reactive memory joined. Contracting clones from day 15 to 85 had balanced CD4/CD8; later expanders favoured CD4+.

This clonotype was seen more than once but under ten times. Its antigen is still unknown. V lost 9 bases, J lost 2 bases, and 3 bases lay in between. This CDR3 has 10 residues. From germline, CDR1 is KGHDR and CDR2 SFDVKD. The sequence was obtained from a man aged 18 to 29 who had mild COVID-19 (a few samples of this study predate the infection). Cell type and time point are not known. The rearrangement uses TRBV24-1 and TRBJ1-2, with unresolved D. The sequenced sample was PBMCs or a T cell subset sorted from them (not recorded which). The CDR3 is CATQNYGYTF. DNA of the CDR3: TGTGCCACCCAAAACTATGGCTACACCTTC.